The clone carrying this TCR beta chain has only a few counts. In germline, CDR1 is MNHNY, CDR2 SVGAGI (reference sequence). CDR3 length: 15 residues. The V gene end was trimmed by 5 bases and the J gene end by 3 bases; junction bases not matched to a gene: 5. The sample is drawn from a study of blood T cell repertoires in COVID-19. Study-wide context: COVID-19 samples, acute and convalescent, were from the United States, Italy and Spain. The cDNA or gDNA used as material had been derived from T cells, B-cell-depleted T cells, or PBMCs.

In the authors' methods: By means of reference gene primer amplification, nucleated cell counts were estimated. Sequenced by immunoSEQ multiplex PCR; TCRdb stores in-frame clones only, minus some. The V and J calls and clone size come from that table; D and trimming were worked out from the DNA. The sample records some 160,000 clones, under 85% being singletons. The specimen was peripheral blood. The chain has TRBV6-6 and TRBJ2-3; 10 bases fit TRBD1. The receptor was derived from a man between 65 and 79 years old who had recovered from COVID-19. In nucleotides, the CDR3 is TGTGCCAGCAGTCGGGGACAGGGGATAACAGATACGCAGTATTTT. This sequence encodes CASSRGQGITDTQYF.